A selection of T cell receptor beta chains follows, all from one sample in a study of CD8 T cells in ankylosing spondylitis. TCRdb redid the calling of the 5' RACE reads with MiXCR, one entry per CDR3 protein. The sample has roughly 370,000 distinct CDR3 sequences; more than 20% are singletons. The sample comprised blood, either unsorted or a sorted T cell fraction (not recorded which). All receptors derive from a male donor with ankylosing spondylitis. The CDR3 runs from the conserved cysteine through the conserved F or W. Each record gives: clone size, D gene, J gene, V gene, CDR3 protein, CDR3 DNA. The D gene is left open where the match is weak. The size of a clone is reported for some rows only, either as once, few or many, or as a class for expanded clones.

NA	NA	TRBJ1-4	TRBV2	CASQIGGSNEKLFF	TGTGCCAGCCAAATCGGAGGGAGTAATGAAAAACTGTTTTTT
NA	NA	TRBJ2-1	TRBV11-2	CASRKPGLKFGLYSF	TGTGCCAGCAGGAAACCGGGACTCAAGTTTGGGTTGTATAGCTTC
NA	NA	TRBJ2-5	TRBV30	CAGRSGRLQETQYF	TGTGCTGGAAGGAGCGGAAGACTCCAAGAGACCCAGTACTTC
NA	NA	TRBJ2-3	TRBV6-1	CASSEGVVTDTQYF	TGTGCCAGCAGTGAAGGGGTAGTCACAGATACGCAGTATTTT
NA	NA	TRBJ2-1	TRBV10-3	CAISVGPRSSYNEQFF	TGTGCCATCAGTGTGGGGCCTCGAAGCTCCTACAATGAGCAGTTCTTC
few	TRBD2	TRBJ2-6	TRBV20-1	CSALTSGPSPFSGANVLTF	TGCAGTGCCTTGACTAGCGGGCCTTCACCCTTCTCTGGGGCCAACGTCCTGACTTTC
few	NA	TRBJ1-5	TRBV4-3	CASSRQTGINQPQHF	TGCGCCAGCAGCCGCCAGACAGGAATCAATCAGCCCCAGCATTTT
NA	NA	TRBJ1-5	TRBV12-3/TRBV12-4	CASTTGRHNQPQHF	TGTGCCAGCACCACGGGGCGGCACAATCAGCCCCAGCATTTT
NA	TRBD1	TRBJ1-1	TRBV28	CASSNQGGNTEAFF	TGTGCCAGCAGTAATCAGGGGGGGAACACTGAAGCTTTCTTT
NA	TRBD2	TRBJ2-7	TRBV20-1	CSAKTREGGEQYF	TGCAGTGCTAAAACGCGGGAGGGTGGCGAGCAGTACTTC
few	TRBD2	TRBJ2-1	TRBV3-1	CASSLPLAGATNEQFF	TGTGCCAGCAGCCTACCGCTAGCGGGAGCGACGAATGAGCAGTTCTTC
NA	TRBD1	TRBJ2-5	TRBV5-1	CASSGDRQETQYF	TGCGCCAGCAGCGGGGACAGACAAGAGACCCAGTACTTC
many	TRBD1	TRBJ2-7	TRBV11-2	CASSLVGQGRYEQYF	TGTGCCAGCAGCTTAGTTGGACAGGGAAGGTACGAGCAGTACTTC
many	NA	TRBJ1-2	TRBV5-1	CASSLAWDPWNYGYTF	TGCGCCAGCAGCTTGGCCTGGGATCCATGGAACTATGGCTACACCTTC
NA	NA	TRBJ1-5	TRBV3-1	CASSQDWGTDQPQHF	TGTGCCAGCAGCCAAGATTGGGGCACTGATCAGCCCCAGCATTTT
NA	TRBD1	TRBJ1-1	TRBV20-1	CSAPLTGYTEAFF	TGCAGTGCTCCCCTGACAGGGTACACTGAAGCTTTCTTT
NA	NA	TRBJ2-7	TRBV7-2	CASSLNPTYEQYF	TGTGCCAGCAGCTTAAACCCGACCTACGAGCAGTACTTC
NA	TRBD1	TRBJ1-4	TRBV7-2	CASSSDRGRKLFF	TGTGCCAGCAGCTCGGACAGGGGCCGGAAACTGTTTTTT
few	NA	TRBJ1-5	TRBV12-5	CASGLYRDTLDSNQPQHF	TGTGCTAGTGGTTTGTACCGGGACACGCTGGATAGCAATCAGCCCCAGCATTTT
once	TRBD2	TRBJ2-1	TRBV5-1	CASSFGLAGTDEQFF	TGCGCCAGCAGCTTTGGACTAGCGGGTACAGATGAGCAGTTCTTC
NA	NA	TRBJ1-5	TRBV7-9	CASSYGPDQPQHF	TGTGCCAGCAGCTACGGACCGGATCAGCCCCAGCATTTT
NA	NA	TRBJ2-5	TRBV7-2	CASSYQGGVQETQYF	TGTGCCAGCAGCTACCAGGGGGGGGTCCAAGAGACCCAGTACTTC
few	NA	TRBJ1-1	TRBV28	CASSLPGLTNTEAFF	TGTGCCAGCAGTCTCCCGGGACTCACGAACACTGAAGCTTTCTTT